The clone carrying this T cell receptor beta chain showed up just once. These data originate in a study of T cell clonotyping in hematopoietic cell transplantation. TCRdb's copy holds only in-frame clones and misses some; the assay was immunoSEQ multiplex PCR. The sample has 6,000 or so clones, approximately 91% seen once. The CDR3 has 14 residues. The germline gives CDR1 SGHRS, CDR2 YFSETQ. Trimming removed 4 bases from V and 1 base from J, with 11 bases in between. Blood collection times were about day -28 and days 30, 100, 180 posttransplant. The TCR comes from a female patient aged 50-59 years who had an allogeneic stem cell transplant from a related donor, so the T cells may come from the graft donor. Some clones in this sample may be carry-over from other donors' samples. The source material was peripheral blood mononuclear cells, sampled 100 days after allogeneic stem cell transplant. V usage is TRBV5-1 and J usage is TRBJ1-1; possibly TRBD1 for D (5 bases). As DNA, the CDR3 is TGCGCCAGCAGCCCGACGGGGACGAACACTGAAGCTTTCTTT. Amino acid sequence: CASSPTGTNTEAFF.